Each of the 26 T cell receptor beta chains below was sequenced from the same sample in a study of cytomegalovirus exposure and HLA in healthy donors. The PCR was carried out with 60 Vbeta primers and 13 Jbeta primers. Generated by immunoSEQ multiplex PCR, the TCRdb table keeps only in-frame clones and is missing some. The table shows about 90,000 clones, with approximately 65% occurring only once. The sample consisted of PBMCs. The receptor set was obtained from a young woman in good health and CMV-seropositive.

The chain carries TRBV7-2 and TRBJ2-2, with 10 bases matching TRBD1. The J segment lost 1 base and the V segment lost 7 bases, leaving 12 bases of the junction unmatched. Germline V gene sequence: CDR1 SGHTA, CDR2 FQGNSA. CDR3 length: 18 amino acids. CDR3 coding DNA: TGTGCCAGCACCCGCCCGACAGGGGGCTTCGGGAACACCGGGGAGCTGTTTTTT. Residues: CASTRPTGGFGNTGELFF.

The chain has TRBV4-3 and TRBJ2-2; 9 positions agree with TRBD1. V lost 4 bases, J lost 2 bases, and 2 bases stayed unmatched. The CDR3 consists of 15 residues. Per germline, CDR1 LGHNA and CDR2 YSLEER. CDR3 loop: CASSRDRVNTGELFF. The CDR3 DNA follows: TGCGCCAGCAGCCGGGACAGGGTAAACACCGGGGAGCTGTTTTTT.

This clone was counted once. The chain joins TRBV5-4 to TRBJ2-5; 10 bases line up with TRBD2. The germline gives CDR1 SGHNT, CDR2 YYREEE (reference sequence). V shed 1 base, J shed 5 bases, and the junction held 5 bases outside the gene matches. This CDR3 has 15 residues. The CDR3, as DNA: TGTGCCAGCAGCTTGAGCGGGGGGGCTAGGGAGACCCAGTACTTC. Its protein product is CASSLSGGARETQYF.

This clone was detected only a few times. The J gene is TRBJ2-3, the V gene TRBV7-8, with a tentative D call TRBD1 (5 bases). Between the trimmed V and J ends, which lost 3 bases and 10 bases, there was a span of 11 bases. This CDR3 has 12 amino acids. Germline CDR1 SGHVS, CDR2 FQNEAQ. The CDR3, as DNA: TGTGCCAGCAGCTTGCCAGGGTTCCCGCAGTATTTT. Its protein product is CASSLPGFPQYF. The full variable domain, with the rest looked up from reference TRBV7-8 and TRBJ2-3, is GAGVSQSPRYKVAKRGQDVALRCDPISGHVSLFWYQQALGQGPEFLTYFQNEAQLDKSGLPSDRFFAERPEGSVSTLKIQRTQQEDSAVYLCASSLPGFPQYFGPGTRLTVL.

The DNA of the CDR3 is TGTGCCAGCAGCTTGGAGGAGGGGGCGACCCAGTACTTC. Amino acids: CASSLEEGATQYF. This rearrangement joins TRBV5-8 to TRBJ2-5; D is possibly TRBD1 (7 bases). Trimming removed 0 bases at V and 7 bases at J, with 10 bases between. Looked up from germline, CDR1 is SGHTS and CDR2 is YDEGEE. The CDR3 is made up of 13 amino acids.

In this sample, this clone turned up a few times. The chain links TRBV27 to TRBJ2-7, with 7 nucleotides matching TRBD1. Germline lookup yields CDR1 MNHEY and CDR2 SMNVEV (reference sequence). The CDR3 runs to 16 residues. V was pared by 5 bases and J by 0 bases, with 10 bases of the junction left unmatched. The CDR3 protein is CASSLTQGLSSYEQYF. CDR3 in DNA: TGTGCCAGCAGTCTAACACAGGGGCTGAGCTCCTACGAGCAGTACTTC.

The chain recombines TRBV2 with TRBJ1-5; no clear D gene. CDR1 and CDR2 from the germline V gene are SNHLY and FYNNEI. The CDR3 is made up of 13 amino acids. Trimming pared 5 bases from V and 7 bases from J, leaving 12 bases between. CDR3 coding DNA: TGTGCCAGCAGTAGTTCGGGAGAGCAGCCCCAGCATTTT. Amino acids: CASSSSGEQPQHF. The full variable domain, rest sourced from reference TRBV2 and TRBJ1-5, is EPEVTQTPSHQVTQMGQEVILRCVPISNHLYFYWYRQILGQKVEFLVSFYNNEISEKSEIFDDQFSVERPDGSNFTLKIRSTKLEDSAMYFCASSSSGEQPQHFGDGTRLSIL.

The CDR3: CASSFGEVGDTQYF. CDR3 nucleotides: TGCGCCAGCAGCTTTGGGGAGGTTGGGGATACGCAGTATTTT. This chain connects TRBV5-1 to TRBJ2-3; weak D call: TRBD2 (6 bases). V lost 2 bases, J lost 6 bases, and 13 bases lay in between. The CDR3 loop spans 14 amino acids. Per the germline V gene, CDR1 is SGHRS and CDR2 is YFSETQ.

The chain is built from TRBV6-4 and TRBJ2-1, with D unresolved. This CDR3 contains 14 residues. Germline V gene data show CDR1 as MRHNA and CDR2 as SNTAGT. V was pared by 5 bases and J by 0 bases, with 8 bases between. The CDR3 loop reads CASSPGSSYNEQFF. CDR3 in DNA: TGTGCCAGCAGTCCAGGAAGCTCCTACAATGAGCAGTTCTTC.

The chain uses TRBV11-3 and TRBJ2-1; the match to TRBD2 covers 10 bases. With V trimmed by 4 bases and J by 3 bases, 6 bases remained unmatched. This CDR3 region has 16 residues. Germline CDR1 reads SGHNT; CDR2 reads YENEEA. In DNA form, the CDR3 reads TGTGCCAGCAGCTACATAGCGGGGGGCCTCTACAATGAGCAGTTCTTC. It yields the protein CASSYIAGGLYNEQFF.

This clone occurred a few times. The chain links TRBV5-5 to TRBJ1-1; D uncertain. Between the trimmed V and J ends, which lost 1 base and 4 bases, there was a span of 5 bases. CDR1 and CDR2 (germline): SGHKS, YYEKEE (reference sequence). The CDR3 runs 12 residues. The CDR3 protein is CASSLTVTEAFF. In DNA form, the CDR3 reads TGTGCCAGCAGCTTGACGGTCACTGAAGCTTTCTTT.

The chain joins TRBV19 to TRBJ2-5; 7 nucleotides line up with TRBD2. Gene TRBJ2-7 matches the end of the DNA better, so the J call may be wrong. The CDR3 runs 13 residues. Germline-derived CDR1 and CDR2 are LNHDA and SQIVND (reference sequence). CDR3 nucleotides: TGTGCCAGTAGTGGGGGACTATCCTACGAGCAGTACTTC. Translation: CASSGGLSYEQYF.

The CDR3 spells CASSQVLQAYNSPLHF. CDR3 nucleotide sequence: TGCGCCAGCAGCCAAGTCCTACAGGCATATAATTCACCCCTCCACTTT. V gene TRBV4-3 combines with J gene TRBJ1-6; a possible D gene is TRBD1 (5 bases). Per germline, CDR1 LGHNA and CDR2 YSLEER. The length of the CDR3 is 16 residues. The V gene lost 1 base and the J gene lost 4 bases, with 11 bases spanning the gap.

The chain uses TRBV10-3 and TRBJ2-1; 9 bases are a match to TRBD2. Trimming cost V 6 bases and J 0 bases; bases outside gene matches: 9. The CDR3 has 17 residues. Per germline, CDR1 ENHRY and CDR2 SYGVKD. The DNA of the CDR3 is TGTGCCATCAGCGGAGGTAGCGGGGGCCTCTCCTACAATGAGCAGTTCTTC. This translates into CAISGGSGGLSYNEQFF.

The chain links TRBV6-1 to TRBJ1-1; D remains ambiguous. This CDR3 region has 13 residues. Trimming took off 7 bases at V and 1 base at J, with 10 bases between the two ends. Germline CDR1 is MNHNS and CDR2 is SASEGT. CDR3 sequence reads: CASMKHPNTEAFF. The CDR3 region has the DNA TGTGCCAGCATGAAACACCCGAACACTGAAGCTTTCTTT.

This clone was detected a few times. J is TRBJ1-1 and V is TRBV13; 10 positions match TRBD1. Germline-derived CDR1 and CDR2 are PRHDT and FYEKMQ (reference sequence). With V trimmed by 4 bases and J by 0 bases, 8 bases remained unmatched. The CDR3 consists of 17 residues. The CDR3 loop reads CASSSTRDRGMNTEAFF. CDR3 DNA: TGTGCCAGCAGCTCCACCCGGGACAGGGGCATGAACACTGAAGCTTTCTTT.

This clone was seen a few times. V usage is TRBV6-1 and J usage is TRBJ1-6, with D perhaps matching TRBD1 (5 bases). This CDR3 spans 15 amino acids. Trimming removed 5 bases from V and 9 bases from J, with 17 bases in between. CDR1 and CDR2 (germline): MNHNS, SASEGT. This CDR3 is CASSPTWNRGSPLHF. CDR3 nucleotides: TGTGCCAGCAGTCCGACATGGAATAGGGGTTCACCCCTCCACTTT.

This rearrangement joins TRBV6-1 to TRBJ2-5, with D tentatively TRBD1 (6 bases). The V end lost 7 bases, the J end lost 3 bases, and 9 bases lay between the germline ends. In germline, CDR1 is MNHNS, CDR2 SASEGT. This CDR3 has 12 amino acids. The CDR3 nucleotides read TGTGCCAGCAACGCAGGGGAAGAGACCCAGTACTTC. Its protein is CASNAGEETQYF.

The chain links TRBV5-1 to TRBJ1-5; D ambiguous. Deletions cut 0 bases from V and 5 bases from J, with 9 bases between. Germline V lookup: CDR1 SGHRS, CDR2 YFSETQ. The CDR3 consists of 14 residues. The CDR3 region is CASSLGGRDQPQHF. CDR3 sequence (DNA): TGCGCCAGCAGCTTGGGAGGGAGGGATCAGCCCCAGCATTTT. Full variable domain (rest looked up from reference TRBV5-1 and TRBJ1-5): KAGVTQTPRYLIKTRGQQVTLSCSPISGHRSVSWYQQTPGQGLQFLFEYFSETQRNKGNFPGRFSGRQFSNSRSEMNVSTLELGDSALYLCASSLGGRDQPQHFGDGTRLSIL.

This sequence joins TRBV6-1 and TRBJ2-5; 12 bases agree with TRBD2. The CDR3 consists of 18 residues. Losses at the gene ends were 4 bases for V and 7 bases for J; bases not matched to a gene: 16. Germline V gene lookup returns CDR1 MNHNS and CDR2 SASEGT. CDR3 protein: CASSGDYQRTSGVWTQYF. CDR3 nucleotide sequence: TGTGCCAGCAGTGGGGACTACCAGAGGACTAGCGGGGTGTGGACCCAGTACTTC.

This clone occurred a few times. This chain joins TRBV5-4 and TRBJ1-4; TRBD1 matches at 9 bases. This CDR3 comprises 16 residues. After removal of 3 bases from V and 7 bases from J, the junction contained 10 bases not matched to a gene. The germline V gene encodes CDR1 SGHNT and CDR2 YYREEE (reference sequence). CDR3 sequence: CASSYYNRGPGEKLFF. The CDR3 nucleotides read TGTGCCAGCAGCTATTACAACAGGGGGCCGGGTGAAAAACTGTTTTTT.

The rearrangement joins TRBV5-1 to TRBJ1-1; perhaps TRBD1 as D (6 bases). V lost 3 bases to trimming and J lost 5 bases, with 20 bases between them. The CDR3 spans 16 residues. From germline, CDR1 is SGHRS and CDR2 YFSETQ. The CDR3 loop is CASSSARGAGWTEAFF. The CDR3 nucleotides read TGCGCCAGCAGCTCCGCGCGGGGGGCGGGGTGGACTGAAGCTTTCTTT.

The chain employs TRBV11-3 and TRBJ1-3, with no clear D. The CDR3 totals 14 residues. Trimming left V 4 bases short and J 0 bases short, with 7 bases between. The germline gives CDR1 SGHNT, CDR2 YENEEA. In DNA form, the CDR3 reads TGTGCCAGCAGCTCCCGGGGCTCTGGAAACACCATATATTTT. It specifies CASSSRGSGNTIYF.

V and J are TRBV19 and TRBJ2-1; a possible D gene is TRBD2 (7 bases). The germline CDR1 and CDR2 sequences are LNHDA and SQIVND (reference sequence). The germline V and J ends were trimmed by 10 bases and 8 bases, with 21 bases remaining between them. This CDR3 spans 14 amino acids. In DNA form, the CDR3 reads TGTGCCACCCGGGGGCGGGGGCCTGCGGATGAGCAGTTCTTC. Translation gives CATRGRGPADEQFF. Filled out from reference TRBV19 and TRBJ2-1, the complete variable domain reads DGGITQSPKYLFRKEGQNVTLSCEQNLNHDAMYWYRQDPGQGLRLIYYSQIVNDFQKGDIAEGYSVSREKKESFPLTVTSAQKNPTAFYLCATRGRGPADEQFFGPGTRLTVL.

The CDR3 DNA follows: TGTGCCATTTGGACAGGATACTATGGCTACACCTTC. It yields the protein CAIWTGYYGYTF. The chain carries TRBV10-3 and TRBJ1-2, with 7 bases fitting TRBD1. Germline V CDR1 and CDR2: ENHRY, SYGVKD. This CDR3 spans 12 amino acids. With V trimmed by 9 bases and J by 3 bases, 4 bases remained unmatched.

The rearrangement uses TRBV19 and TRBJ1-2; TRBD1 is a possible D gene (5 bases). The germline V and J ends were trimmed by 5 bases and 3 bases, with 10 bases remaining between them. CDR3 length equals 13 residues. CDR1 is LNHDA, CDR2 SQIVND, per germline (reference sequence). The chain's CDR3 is CASSVQGYYGYTF. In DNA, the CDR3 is TGTGCCAGTAGTGTTCAGGGATACTATGGCTACACCTTC.